This T cell receptor beta chain is drawn from a study of early T cells in non-severe SARS-CoV-2 infection. Study-level background: It was bulk RNA from unsorted whole blood that was sequenced, and the chains were unpaired. Study conclusions and caveats: In VDJdb matching, anti-spike CD8 responses were favored while private and CD4 specificities went missing.

This CDR3 is 11 amino acids long. V lost 5 bases to trimming and J lost 11 bases; unmatched junction nucleotides: 4. Germline-derived CDR1 and CDR2 are SEHNR and FQNEAQ (reference sequence). Of note for this clonotype: Its matching antigen is unknown.

Individual cDNA molecules received unique molecular identifiers during library preparation. TCRdb re-called the 5' RACE reads with MiXCR, one entry per CDR3 protein. The sample holds about 68,000 distinct CDR3 sequences; approximately 10% are singletons and the top ten take around 6.1%. This TCR derives from an adult who was a healthcare worker with PCR-confirmed SARS-CoV-2 infection or an uninfected control (not recorded which). The sequencing sample was made of whole blood. The V gene is TRBV7-9, the J gene TRBJ1-1, with 8 nucleotides matching TRBD1. CDR3 bases: TGTGCCAGCAGCCAGGACAGGGCTGCTTTCTTT. It codes for CASSQDRAAFF. Drawing the rest from reference TRBV7-9 and TRBJ1-1, the complete variable domain is DTGVSQNPRHKITKRGQNVTFRCDPISEHNRLYWYRQTLGQGPEFLTYFQNEAQLEKSRLLSDRFSAERPKGSFSTLEIQRTEQGDSAMYLCASSQDRAAFFGQGTRLTVV.